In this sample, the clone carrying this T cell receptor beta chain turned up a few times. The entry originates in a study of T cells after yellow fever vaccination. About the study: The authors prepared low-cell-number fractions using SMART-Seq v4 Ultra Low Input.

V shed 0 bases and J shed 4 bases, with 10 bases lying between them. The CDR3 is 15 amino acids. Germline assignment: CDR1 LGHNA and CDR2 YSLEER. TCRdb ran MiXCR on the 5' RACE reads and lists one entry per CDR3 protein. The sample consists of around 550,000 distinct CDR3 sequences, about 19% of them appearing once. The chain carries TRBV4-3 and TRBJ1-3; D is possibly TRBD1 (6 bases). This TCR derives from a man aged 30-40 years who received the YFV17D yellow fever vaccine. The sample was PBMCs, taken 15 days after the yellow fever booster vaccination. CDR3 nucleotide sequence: TGCGCCAGCAGCCAAGATGTACAGGGCGGAAACACCATATATTTT. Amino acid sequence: CASSQDVQGGNTIYF.